This T cell receptor (beta chain) was observed in a study of T cell repertoires in cytomegalovirus infection. At the level of the study: Carrying CMV and the relevant HLA type showed in public TCR beta signatures.

TCRdb re-called the reads with MiXCR, one entry per CDR3 protein. The data hold some 900,000 distinct CDR3 sequences, with about 33% observed a single time. This clonotype showed up just a few times. Its specificity is not known. The germline V gene has CDR1 SGDLS and CDR2 YYNGEE. The CDR3 is 14 amino acids. Trimming removed 0 bases at V and 0 bases at J, with 6 bases between. The sequencing used cultured CD8+ T cells from PBMCs, collected from culture after CMV antigen stimulation. The V and J genes are TRBV9 and TRBJ1-2, with D hard to call. The origin of this receptor is a human donor in good health (CMV status not recorded). Some clones in this sample may be carry-over from other donors' samples. This CDR3 is CASSVDWANYGYTF. DNA of the CDR3: TGTGCCAGCAGCGTAGATTGGGCTAACTATGGCTACACCTTC.